The 13 T cell receptor beta chains below were found in one sample sequenced in a study of human T cells and chemical hapten exposure. MiXCR was run by TCRdb on the RACE reads, yielding one entry per CDR3 protein. Here the sample spans some 90,000 distinct CDR3 sequences, 8.5% to 9% being singletons. Time point described: pre-sensitization, week 0. The treatment was: therapeutic diphenylcyclopropenone sensitization with weekly scalp DPC. The material was whole blood, obtained in connection with sensitization to the hapten diphenylcyclopropenone (DPC). All receptors come from a man aged 35 to 55 with alopecia areata. Some clones in this sample may be carry-over from other donors' samples.

This clonotype has a count of ten or more. The V call is TRBV20-1, the J call TRBJ1-2, with D possibly matching TRBD1 (5 bases). The CDR3 is 17 amino acids. The germline V gene encodes CDR1 DFQATT and CDR2 SNEGSKA (reference sequence). Between the trimmed V and J ends, which lost 0 bases and 3 bases, there was a span of 20 bases. CDR3 nucleotide sequence: TGCAGTGCTAGAGATCCCGCCCGATGGGGAGGGGACTATGGCTACACCTTC. It yields the protein CSARDPARWGGDYGYTF.

Only a few counts were recorded for this clonotype. The genes are TRBV5-1 and TRBJ2-3; 11 bases agree with TRBD2. Germline V gene lookup returns CDR1 SGHRS and CDR2 YFSETQ. The CDR3 consists of 18 residues. V lost 3 bases, J lost 2 bases, and 11 bases stayed unmatched. CDR3 region: CASSSSPGTSGLTDTQYF. CDR3 DNA sequence: TGCGCCAGCAGCTCTTCCCCCGGGACTAGCGGACTCACAGATACGCAGTATTTT.

The CDR3 reads CASSPGATTDTQYF. CDR3 coding DNA: TGCGCCAGCAGCCCCGGGGCCACCACAGATACGCAGTATTTT. J is TRBJ2-3 and V is TRBV5-1; D tentatively reads TRBD1 or TRBD2 (5 bases each). CDR1 and CDR2 (germline): SGHRS, YFSETQ. This CDR3 spans 14 amino acids. Deletions cut 4 bases from V and 2 bases from J, with 11 bases between.

This clonotype was found many times. The chain couples TRBV20-1 to TRBJ2-3, with 10 bases matching TRBD2. The CDR3 sequence is 15 residues long. Per the germline V gene, CDR1 is DFQATT and CDR2 is SNEGSKA (reference sequence). The V segment lost 5 bases and the J segment 3 bases; nucleotides outside the gene matches: 8. The CDR3 reads CSALAGVLMTDTQYF. DNA of the CDR3: TGCAGTGCTCTAGCGGGAGTCCTTATGACAGATACGCAGTATTTT.

The V gene is TRBV21-1, the J gene TRBJ2-7; TRBD1 is the table's D call and was not checked against the DNA. TRBV21-1 is classified as a pseudogene. The CDR3 loop spans 17 amino acids. The CDR3 protein is CASSTNSFGGPSYEQYV. The DNA for the CDR3 is TGTGCCAGCAGCACGAATTCCTTCGGGGGCCCCTCCTACGAGCAGTACGTC.

This clonotype was observed a handful of times. The chain is built from TRBV6-5 and TRBJ2-6; the D is unclear. V lost 7 bases, J lost 1 base, and 14 bases lay in between. This CDR3 spans 16 amino acids. Looked up from germline, CDR1 is MNHEY and CDR2 is SVGAGI. The CDR3 is CASTNGWGSGANVLTF. CDR3 DNA: TGTGCCAGCACCAACGGGTGGGGTTCTGGGGCCAACGTCCTGACTTTC.

In its sample, this clonotype was seen a few times. The V call is TRBV7-2, the J call TRBJ1-5, with a possible D match to TRBD1 (5 bases). Trimming left V 4 bases short and J 5 bases short, with 9 bases between. Germline CDR1 and CDR2: SGHTA and FQGNSA. This CDR3 contains 13 residues. The CDR3 sequence is CASSYLGDQPQHF. DNA for the CDR3: TGTGCCAGCAGCTATTTGGGGGATCAGCCCCAGCATTTT.

V and J are TRBV7-2 and TRBJ2-3; no definite D call. Germline CDR1 is SGHTA and CDR2 is FQGNSA. V was clipped by 4 bases and J by 4 bases, with 9 bases between them. The CDR3 is made up of 13 amino acids. Here the CDR3 reads CASSYSWADTQYF. The CDR3 bases are TGTGCCAGCAGCTATAGTTGGGCAGATACGCAGTATTTT.

The chain joins TRBV28 to TRBJ1-4; weak D call: TRBD1 (6 bases). Germline V CDR1 and CDR2: MDHEN, SYDVKM. This CDR3 comprises 17 residues. The V end lost 5 bases, the J end lost 1 base, and 17 bases lay between the germline ends. The CDR3 here is CASSQHSSGVTNEKLFF. CDR3 in DNA: TGTGCCAGCAGTCAACACTCGTCAGGGGTAACTAATGAAAAACTGTTTTTT.

This clonotype has a count of ten or more. The V gene is TRBV5-6, the J gene TRBJ1-5; D is uncertain. The CDR3 is 15 amino acids. Trimming took 0 bases from V and 0 from J, leaving 7 bases between them. The germline gives CDR1 SGHDT, CDR2 YYEEEE. The CDR3 DNA is TGTGCCAGCAGCTTGGGACGGTATAGCAATCAGCCCCAGCATTTT. This encodes CASSLGRYSNQPQHF.

The chain is built from TRBV18 and TRBJ2-3; D uncertain. CDR3 length equals 16 residues. V dropped 6 bases and J dropped 6 bases, with 22 bases sitting between them. Germline V CDR1 and CDR2: KGHSH, LQKENI. The CDR3 region is CASSHPADSPRDTQYF. CDR3 coding DNA: TGTGCCAGCTCCCACCCAGCCGATAGCCCCCGGGATACGCAGTATTTT.

The J gene is TRBJ2-6, the V gene TRBV12-3 or TRBV12-4; either TRBD1 or TRBD2 may supply D (7 bases each). The V and J ends lost 5 bases and 4 bases respectively, with 21 bases between them. The CDR3 length is 18 residues. CDR3 DNA sequence: TGTGCCAGCAGTCGCCAGGGGGGGCGTCCGCTCGGGGCCAACGTCCTGACTTTC. Translation gives CASSRQGGRPLGANVLTF.

The chain uses TRBV4-2 and TRBJ1-3; D is ambiguous. The CDR3 spans 12 residues. Germline CDR1 and CDR2: LGHNA and YNFKEQ. The V end lost 0 bases, the J end lost 15 bases, and 12 bases lay between the germline ends. CDR3 region: CASSQDRISRYF. Written as DNA, the CDR3 is TGTGCCAGCAGCCAAGATCGCATAAGCCGATATTTT.